This TCR beta chain emerged from a study of blood T cell repertoires in COVID-19. The overall study: There were acute and convalescent COVID-19 samples, and they came from the United States, Italy and Spain. PBMCs, B-cell-depleted T cells, or T cells were the source of the cDNA or gDNA that made up the material.

The CDR3 sequence is 13 residues long. V lost 3 bases to trimming and J lost 1 base, with 5 bases between them. Per the germline V gene, CDR1 is MNHNS and CDR2 is SASEGT. Original analysis: Amplification from reference gene primers served as the basis for estimated nucleated cell counts. Repertoires were generated with immunoSEQ multiplex PCR, while TCRdb's copy carries only in-frame clones and drops some. From that table come the V and J calls and clone size; the DNA was used to work out D and trimming. The sample carries about 78,000 clones, around nine tenths recorded once. Sequenced sample: peripheral blood. The receptor was derived from a man in his fifties with active or convalescent COVID-19. This chain joins TRBV6-1 and TRBJ2-3; no definite D call. The CDR3 nucleotides read TGTGCCAGCAGTGAGGTAGGCACAGATACGCAGTATTTT. Amino acids: CASSEVGTDTQYF.